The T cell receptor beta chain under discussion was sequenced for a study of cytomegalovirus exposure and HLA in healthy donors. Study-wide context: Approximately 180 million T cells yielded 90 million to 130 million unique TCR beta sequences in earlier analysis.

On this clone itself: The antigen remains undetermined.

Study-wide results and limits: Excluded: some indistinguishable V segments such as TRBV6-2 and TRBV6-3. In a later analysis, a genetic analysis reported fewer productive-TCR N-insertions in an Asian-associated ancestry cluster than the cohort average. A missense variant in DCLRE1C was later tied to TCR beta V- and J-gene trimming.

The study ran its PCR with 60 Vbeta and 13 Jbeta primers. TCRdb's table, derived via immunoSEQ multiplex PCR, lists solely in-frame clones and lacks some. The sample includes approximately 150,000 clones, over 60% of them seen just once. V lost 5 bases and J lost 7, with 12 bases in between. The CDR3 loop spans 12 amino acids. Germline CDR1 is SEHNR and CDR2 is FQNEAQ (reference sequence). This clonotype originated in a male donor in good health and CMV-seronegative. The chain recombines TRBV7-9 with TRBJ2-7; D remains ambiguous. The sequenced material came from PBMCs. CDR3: CASSLVLEEQYF. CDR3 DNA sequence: TGTGCCAGCAGCCTGGTACTGGAGGAGCAGTACTTC.